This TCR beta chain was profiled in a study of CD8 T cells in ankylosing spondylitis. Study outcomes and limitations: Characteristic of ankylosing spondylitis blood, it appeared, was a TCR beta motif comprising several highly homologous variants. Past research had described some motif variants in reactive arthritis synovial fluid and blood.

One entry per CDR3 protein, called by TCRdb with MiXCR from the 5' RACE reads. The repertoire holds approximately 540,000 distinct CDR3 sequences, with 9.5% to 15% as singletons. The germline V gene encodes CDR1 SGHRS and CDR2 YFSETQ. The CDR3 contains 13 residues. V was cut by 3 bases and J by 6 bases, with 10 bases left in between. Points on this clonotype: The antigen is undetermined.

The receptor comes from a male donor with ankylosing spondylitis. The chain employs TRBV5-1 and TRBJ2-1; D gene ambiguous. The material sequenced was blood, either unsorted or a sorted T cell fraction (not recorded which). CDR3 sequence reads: CASSWTAFNEQFF. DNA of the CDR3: TGCGCCAGCAGCTGGACCGCTTTCAATGAGCAGTTCTTC.